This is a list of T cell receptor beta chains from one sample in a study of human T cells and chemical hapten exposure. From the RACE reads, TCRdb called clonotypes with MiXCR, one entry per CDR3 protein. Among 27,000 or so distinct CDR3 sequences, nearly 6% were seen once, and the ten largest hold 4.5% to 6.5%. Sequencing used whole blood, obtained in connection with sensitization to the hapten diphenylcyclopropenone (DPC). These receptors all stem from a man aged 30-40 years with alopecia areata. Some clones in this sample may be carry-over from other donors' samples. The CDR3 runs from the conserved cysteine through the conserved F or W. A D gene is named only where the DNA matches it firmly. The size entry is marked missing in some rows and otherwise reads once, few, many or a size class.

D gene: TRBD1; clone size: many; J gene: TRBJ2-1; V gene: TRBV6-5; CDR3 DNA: TGTGCCAGCAGTTCAGGGGGACAGGGCTACAATGAGCAGTTCTTC; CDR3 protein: CASSSGGQGYNEQFF
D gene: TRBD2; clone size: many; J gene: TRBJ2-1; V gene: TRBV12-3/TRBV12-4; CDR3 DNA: TGTGCCAGCACCATGACTAGCGGGGGTGCATCATACAATGAGCAGTTCTTC; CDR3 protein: CASTMTSGGASYNEQFF
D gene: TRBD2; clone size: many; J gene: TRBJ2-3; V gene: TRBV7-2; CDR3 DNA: TGTGCCAGCAGCTCAAGGACTAGCGGGAAGGTAGATACGCAGTATTTT; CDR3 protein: CASSSRTSGKVDTQYF
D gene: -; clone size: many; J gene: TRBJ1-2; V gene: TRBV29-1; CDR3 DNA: TGCAGCGTCGGCCTGGGACGCATGGCTTATGGCTACACCTTC; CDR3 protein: CSVGLGRMAYGYTF
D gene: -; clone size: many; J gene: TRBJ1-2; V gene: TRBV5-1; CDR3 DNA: TGCGCCAGCAGCCGAGACGGCGGCGGGGACTATGGCTACACCTTC; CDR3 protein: CASSRDGGGDYGYTF
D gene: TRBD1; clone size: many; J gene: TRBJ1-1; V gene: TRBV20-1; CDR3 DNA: TGCAGTGCTCACCCGGGACAGGGAGCTTCGATGAACACTGAAGCTTTCTTT; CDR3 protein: CSAHPGQGASMNTEAFF
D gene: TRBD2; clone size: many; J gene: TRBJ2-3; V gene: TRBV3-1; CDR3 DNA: TGTGCCAGCAGCCAAAATAGCGGGGGGGCCGCAAATACGCAGTATTTT; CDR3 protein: CASSQNSGGAANTQYF
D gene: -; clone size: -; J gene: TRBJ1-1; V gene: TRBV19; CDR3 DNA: TGTGCCAGTACCAGTGGGCCTTACACTGAAGCTTTCTTT; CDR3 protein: CASTSGPYTEAFF
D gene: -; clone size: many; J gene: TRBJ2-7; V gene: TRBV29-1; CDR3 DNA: TGCAGCGTCGCCGGACAGCCCTACGAGCAGTACTTC; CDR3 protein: CSVAGQPYEQYF
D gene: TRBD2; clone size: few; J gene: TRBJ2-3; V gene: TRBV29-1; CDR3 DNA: TGCAGCGTTGTTAGCGGGATGGCAGATACGCAGTATTTT; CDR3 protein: CSVVSGMADTQYF
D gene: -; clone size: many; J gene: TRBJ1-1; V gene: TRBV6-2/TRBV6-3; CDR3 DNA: TGTGCCAGCAGTTACTGGCAGGGGCCGGCTTTCTTT; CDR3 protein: CASSYWQGPAFF
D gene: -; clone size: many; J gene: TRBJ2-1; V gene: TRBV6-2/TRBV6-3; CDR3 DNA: TGTGCCAGCAGTTACCCTCCCAACAATGAGCAGTTCTTC; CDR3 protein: CASSYPPNNEQFF
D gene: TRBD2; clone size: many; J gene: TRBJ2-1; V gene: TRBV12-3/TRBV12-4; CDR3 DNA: TGTGCCAGCAGAAAGTCGGCCCCCCTCCGGGACTACAACCACAATGAGCAGTTCTTC; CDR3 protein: CASRKSAPLRDYNHNEQFF
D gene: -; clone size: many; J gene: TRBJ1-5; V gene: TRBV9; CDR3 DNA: TGTGCCAGCAGCGTAGGGCCAGGCAATCAGCCCCAGCATTTT; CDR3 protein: CASSVGPGNQPQHF
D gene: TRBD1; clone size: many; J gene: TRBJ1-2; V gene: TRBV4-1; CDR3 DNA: TGCGCCAGCAGCTCGGACAGGACAAACTATGGCTACACCTTC; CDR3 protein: CASSSDRTNYGYTF
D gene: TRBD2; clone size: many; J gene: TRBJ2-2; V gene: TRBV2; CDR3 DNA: TGTGCCAGCAGTCCCCATAGCGGGAGGGCCTATGGCGGGGAGCTGTTTTTT; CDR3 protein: CASSPHSGRAYGGELFF
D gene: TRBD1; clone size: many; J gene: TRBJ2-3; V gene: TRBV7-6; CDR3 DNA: TGTGCCAGCAGCTCATTGGGACAGTCCAACACAGATACGCAGTATTTT; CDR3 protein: CASSSLGQSNTDTQYF
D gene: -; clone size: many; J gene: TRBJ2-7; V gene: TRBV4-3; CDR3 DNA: TGCGCCAGCAGCCTCCACCCCTCCGGGCCCTACGAGCAGTACTTC; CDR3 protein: CASSLHPSGPYEQYF
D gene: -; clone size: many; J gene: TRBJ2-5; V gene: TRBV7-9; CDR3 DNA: TGTGCCAGCAGCTTAAGAGAATGGCAGCACTTC; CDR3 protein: CASSLREWQHF
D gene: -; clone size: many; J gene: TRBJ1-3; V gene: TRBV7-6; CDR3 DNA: TGTGCCAGCAGCGGTTCGACAGGCCTTTCTGGAAACACCATATATTTT; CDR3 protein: CASSGSTGLSGNTIYF
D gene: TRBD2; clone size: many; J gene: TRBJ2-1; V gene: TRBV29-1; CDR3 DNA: TGCAGCGTACTTGCTAGCGGGGAGTACAATGAGCAGTTCTTC; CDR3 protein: CSVLASGEYNEQFF
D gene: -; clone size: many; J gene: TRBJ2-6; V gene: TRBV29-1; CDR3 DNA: TGCAGCGTTGACAACCCCGCGTCTGGGGCCAACGTCCTGACTTTC; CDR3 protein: CSVDNPASGANVLTF
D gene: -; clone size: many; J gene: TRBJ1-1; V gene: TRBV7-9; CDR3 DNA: TGTGCCAGCAGCTTAGGGACAGCTGAAGCTTTCTTT; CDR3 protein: CASSLGTAEAFF
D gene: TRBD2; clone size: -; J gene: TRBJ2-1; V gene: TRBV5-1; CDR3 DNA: TGCGCCAGCAGTCTAGCGGGCGGCTCCTACAATGAGCAGCTCTTC; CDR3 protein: CASSLAGGSYNEQLF
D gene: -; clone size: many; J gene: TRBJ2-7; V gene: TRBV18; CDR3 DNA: TGTGCCAGCTCACCACCGTCTGAACGATACGAGCAGTACTTC; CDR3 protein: CASSPPSERYEQYF
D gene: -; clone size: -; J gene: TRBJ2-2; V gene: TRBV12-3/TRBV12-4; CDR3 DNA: TGTGCCAGCAGTTTGGCTAGCCTAACCGGGGAGCTGTTTTTT; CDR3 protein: CASSLASLTGELFF
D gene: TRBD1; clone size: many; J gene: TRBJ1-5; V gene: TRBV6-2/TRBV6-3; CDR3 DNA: TGTGCCAGCGGAACTTATTCGGACAGGGGGGACGTTCAGCCCCAGCATTTT; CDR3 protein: CASGTYSDRGDVQPQHF
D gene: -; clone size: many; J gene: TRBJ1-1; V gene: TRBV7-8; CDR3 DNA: TGTGCCAGCAGCTTGGGGGGGATTAACACTGAAGCTTTCTTT; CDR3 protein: CASSLGGINTEAFF
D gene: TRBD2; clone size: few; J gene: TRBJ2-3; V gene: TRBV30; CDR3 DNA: TGTGCCTGGAGTGTATCTCGGACTAGCGACCTAGATACGCAGTATTTT; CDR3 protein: CAWSVSRTSDLDTQYF
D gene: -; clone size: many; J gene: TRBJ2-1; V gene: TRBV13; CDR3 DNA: TGTGCCAGCAGCCCAGGAAGGTATGAGCAGTTCTTC; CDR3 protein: CASSPGRYEQFF
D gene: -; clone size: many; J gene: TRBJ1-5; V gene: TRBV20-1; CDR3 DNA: TGCAGTGCTAGACAGCCCAATCAGCCCCAGCATTTT; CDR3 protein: CSARQPNQPQHF
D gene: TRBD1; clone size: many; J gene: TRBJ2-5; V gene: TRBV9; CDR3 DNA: TGTGCCAGCAGCTTTTCCGGGACAGGGGCCCGCCAAGAGACCCAGTACTTC; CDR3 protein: CASSFSGTGARQETQYF
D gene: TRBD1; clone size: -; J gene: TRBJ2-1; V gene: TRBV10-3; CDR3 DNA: TGTGCCATCAGTGGGGACAGGGTTAGGTACAATGAGCAGTTCTTC; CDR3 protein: CAISGDRVRYNEQFF
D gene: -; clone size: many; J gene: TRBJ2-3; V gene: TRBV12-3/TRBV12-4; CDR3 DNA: TGTGCCAGCAGACCACTCCGCTTAACAGGGGAGGGGACAGATACGCAGTATTTT; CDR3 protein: CASRPLRLTGEGTDTQYF
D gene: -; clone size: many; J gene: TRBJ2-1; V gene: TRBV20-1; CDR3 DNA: TGCAGTGCTACAAAGGGGACTTCCATTTCCTACAATGAGCAGTTCTTC; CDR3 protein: CSATKGTSISYNEQFF
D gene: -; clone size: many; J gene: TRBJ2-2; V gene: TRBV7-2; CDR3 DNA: TGTGCCAGCAGTACCCCCGGACAGATCACCGGGGAGCTGTTTTTT; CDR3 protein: CASSTPGQITGELFF
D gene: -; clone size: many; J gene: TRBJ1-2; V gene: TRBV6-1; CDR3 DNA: TGTGCCAGCAGCGAAACCGACAACTATGGCTACACCTTC; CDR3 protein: CASSETDNYGYTF
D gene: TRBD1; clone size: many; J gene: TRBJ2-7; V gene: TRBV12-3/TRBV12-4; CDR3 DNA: TGTGCCAGCAGCCACCGGGACAGGGGTTTGTACGAGCAGTACTTC; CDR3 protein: CASSHRDRGLYEQYF
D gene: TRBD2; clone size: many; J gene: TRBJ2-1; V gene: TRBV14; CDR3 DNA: TGTGCCAGCAGCCCCCGGGGGGATGAGCAGTTCTTC; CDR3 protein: CASSPRGDEQFF
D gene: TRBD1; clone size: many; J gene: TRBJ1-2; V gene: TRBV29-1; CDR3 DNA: TGCAGCGTTGAAGGGGGACAGGGGTACTATGGCTACACCTTC; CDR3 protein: CSVEGGQGYYGYTF
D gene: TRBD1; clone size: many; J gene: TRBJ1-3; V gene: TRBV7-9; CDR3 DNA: TGTGCCAGCAGCCCCGGACAGGCCATAGGAACCATATATTTT; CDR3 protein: CASSPGQAIGTIYF
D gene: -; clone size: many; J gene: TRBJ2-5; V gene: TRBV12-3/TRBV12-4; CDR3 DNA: TGTGCCAGCAGTTTCGTCGACAACCAAGAGACCCAGTACTTC; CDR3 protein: CASSFVDNQETQYF
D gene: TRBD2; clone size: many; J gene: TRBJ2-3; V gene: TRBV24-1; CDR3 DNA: TGTGCCACCAGTATTCCGGCTAGCGGGGGGGCGACGCAGTATTTT; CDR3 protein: CATSIPASGGATQYF
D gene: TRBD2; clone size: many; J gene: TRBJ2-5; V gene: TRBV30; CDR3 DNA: TGTGCCTTAAGGACTAGCGCAGAGACCCAGTACTTC; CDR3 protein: CALRTSAETQYF
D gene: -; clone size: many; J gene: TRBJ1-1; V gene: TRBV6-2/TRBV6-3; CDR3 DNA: TGTGCCAGCAGTTACCGCCCACCAAAGACAGGGAACACTGAAGCTTTCTTT; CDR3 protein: CASSYRPPKTGNTEAFF
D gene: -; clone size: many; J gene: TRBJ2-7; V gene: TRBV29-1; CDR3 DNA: TGCAGCGTTGAGGACCCCTCCTACGAGCAGTACTTC; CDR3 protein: CSVEDPSYEQYF
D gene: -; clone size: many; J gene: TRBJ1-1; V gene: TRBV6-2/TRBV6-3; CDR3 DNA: TGTGCCAGCCACGGGGGCTGGAACACTGAAGCTTTCTTT; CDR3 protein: CASHGGWNTEAFF
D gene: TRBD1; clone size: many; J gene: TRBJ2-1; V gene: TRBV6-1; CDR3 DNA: TGTGCCAGCAGTGATATTTGGACAGGGAATGAGCAGTTCTTC; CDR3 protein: CASSDIWTGNEQFF
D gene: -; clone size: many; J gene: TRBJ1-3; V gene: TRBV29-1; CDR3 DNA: TGCAGCGTACGACAGAGGGTCCCCGGAAACACCATATATTTT; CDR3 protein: CSVRQRVPGNTIYF
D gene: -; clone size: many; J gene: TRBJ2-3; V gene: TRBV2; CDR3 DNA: TGTGCCAGCAGTCCGACTACCTCACCCCCAGATACGCAGTATTTT; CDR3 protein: CASSPTTSPPDTQYF
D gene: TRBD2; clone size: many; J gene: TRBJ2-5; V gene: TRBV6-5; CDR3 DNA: TGTGCCAGCAGACCTTGGACTAGCCGACACCAAGAGACCCAGTACTTC; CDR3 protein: CASRPWTSRHQETQYF
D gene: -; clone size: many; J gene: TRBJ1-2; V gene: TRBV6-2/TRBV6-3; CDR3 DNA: TGTGCCAGCAACGACCGGAGAGACTATGGCTACACCTTC; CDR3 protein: CASNDRRDYGYTF
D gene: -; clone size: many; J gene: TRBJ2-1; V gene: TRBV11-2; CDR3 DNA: TGTGCCAGCAGCTCAGGCGAGAGCTACAATGAGCAGTTCTTC; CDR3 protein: CASSSGESYNEQFF
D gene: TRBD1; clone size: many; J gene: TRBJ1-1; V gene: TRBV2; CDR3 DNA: TGTGCCAGCAAAGGTGGAGGGACAGGGGGCGTTGAAGCTTTCTTT; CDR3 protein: CASKGGGTGGVEAFF
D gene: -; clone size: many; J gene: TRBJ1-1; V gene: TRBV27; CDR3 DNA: TGTGCCAGCAGATTTGGGCCAGCGAACACTGAAGCTTTCTTT; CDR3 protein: CASRFGPANTEAFF
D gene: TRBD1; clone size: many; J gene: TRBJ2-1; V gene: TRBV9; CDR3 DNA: TGTGCCAGCAGCGCCCGGGACAGGGGTCCCCACAATGAGCAGTTCTTC; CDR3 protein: CASSARDRGPHNEQFF
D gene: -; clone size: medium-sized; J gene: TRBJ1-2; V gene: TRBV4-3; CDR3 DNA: TGCGCCAGCAGCCCCAGGGGAGCTAACTATGGCTACACCTTC; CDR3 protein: CASSPRGANYGYTF
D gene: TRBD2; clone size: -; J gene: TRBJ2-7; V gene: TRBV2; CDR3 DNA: TGTGCCAGCAGCTCTAGCGGGGTCTACGAGCAGTACTTC; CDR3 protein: CASSSSGVYEQYF